This TCR beta chain was sequenced for a study of blood T cell repertoires in COVID-19. Study in general: There were acute and convalescent COVID-19 samples, and they came from the United States, Italy and Spain.

Profiling relied on immunoSEQ multiplex PCR, and the TCRdb table lists in-frame clones only, not all of them. Of roughly 59,000 clones listed, around 80% are singletons. After removal of 7 bases from V and 4 bases from J, the junction contained 6 bases not matched to a gene. The CDR3 totals 14 residues. Germline-derived CDR1 and CDR2 are SGHVS and FQNEAQ. The sequenced sample consisted of peripheral blood. V and J are TRBV7-8 and TRBJ1-5; TRBD1 agrees at 8 bases. The clonotype was recovered from an elderly man with acute or convalescent COVID-19. CDR3 protein: CASTTGTGNQPQHF. CDR3 bases: TGTGCCAGCACCACTGGGACAGGAAATCAGCCCCAGCATTTT.